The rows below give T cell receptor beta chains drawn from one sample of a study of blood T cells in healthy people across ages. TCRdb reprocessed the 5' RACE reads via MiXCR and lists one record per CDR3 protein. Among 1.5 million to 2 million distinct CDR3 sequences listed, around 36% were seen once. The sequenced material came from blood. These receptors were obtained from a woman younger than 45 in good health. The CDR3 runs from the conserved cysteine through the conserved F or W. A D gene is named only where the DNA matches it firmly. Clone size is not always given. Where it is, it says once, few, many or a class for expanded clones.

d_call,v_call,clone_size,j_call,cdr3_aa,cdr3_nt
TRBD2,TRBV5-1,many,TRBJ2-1,CASSEIPGLDYNEQFF,TGCGCCAGCAGCGAAATTCCGGGACTAGACTACAATGAGCAGTTCTTC
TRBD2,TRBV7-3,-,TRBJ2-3,CASSSGSGRVGDTQYF,TGTGCCAGCAGCTCCGGTAGCGGGAGGGTAGGAGATACGCAGTATTTT
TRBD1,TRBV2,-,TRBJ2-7,CAGRVRGHEQYF,TGTGCCGGCAGAGTTAGGGGGCACGAGCAGTACTTC
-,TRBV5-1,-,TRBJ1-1,CASRPPGHPFAFF,TGCGCCAGCAGGCCCCCGGGACATCCATTCGCTTTCTTT
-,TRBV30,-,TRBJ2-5,CAWSPGLETQYF,TGTGCCTGGAGTCCAGGCTTAGAGACCCAGTACTTC
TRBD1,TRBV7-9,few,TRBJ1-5,CASSLVQGTGHQPQHF,TGTGCCAGCAGCTTAGTACAGGGGACAGGGCATCAGCCCCAGCATTTT
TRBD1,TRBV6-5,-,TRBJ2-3,CASSFRTGADTQYF,TGTGCCAGCAGTTTCCGGACAGGGGCAGATACGCAGTATTTT
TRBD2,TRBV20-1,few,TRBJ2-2,CSARTSGGVYTGELFF,TGCAGTGCACGGACTAGCGGGGGGGTTTACACCGGGGAGCTGTTTTTT
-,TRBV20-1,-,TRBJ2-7,CSASSGNLREQYF,TGCAGTGCTAGTTCGGGCAACCTGAGGGAGCAGTACTTC
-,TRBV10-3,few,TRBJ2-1,CAISEREEQFF,TGTGCCATCAGTGAGAGGGAAGAGCAGTTCTTC
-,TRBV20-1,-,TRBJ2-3,CSARGRLADTQYF,TGCAGTGCTAGAGGGAGATTGGCAGATACGCAGTATTTT
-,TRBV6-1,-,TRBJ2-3,CASSEFIVKSGVTDTQYF,TGTGCCAGCAGTGAATTTATCGTAAAGTCAGGTGTAACAGATACGCAGTATTTT